The clone carrying this T cell receptor (beta chain) was detected a few times. These data come from a study of molecular identifiers for immune sequencing clone quantification. Overall study: Replicate experiments took RNA from approximately 20,000 or 100,000 naive CD8 cells, divided it five ways and sequenced four.

Germline V lookup: CDR1 MDHEN, CDR2 SYDVKM. V lost 6 bases, J lost 5 bases, and 6 bases stayed unmatched. The CDR3 contains 15 residues. Naive CD8 T cells were sorted as CD8+CD4-CCR7+CD45RA+. Methods described previously were used for bulk TCR libraries, and listed TCR primers were applied. Via MiXCR, TCRdb re-called the PCR reads, giving one row per CDR3 protein. Altogether hundreds of thousands of distinct CDR3 sequences are present, about 25% being singletons, with the ten largest covering about 0.8%. Sequenced material: naive CD8+ T cells from blood, with Jurkat cell RNA spiked in. The sample's subset: FACS-sorted CD8+CD4-CCR7+CD45RA+ naive T cells. The V gene is TRBV28, the J gene TRBJ2-2, with 10 bases lining up with TRBD1. This TCR was sampled from a human donor in good health. Some libraries in this study had Jurkat cell RNA spiked in. CDR3 residues: CASRFPGQGTGELFF. The CDR3 DNA is TGTGCCAGCAGATTTCCGGGACAGGGGACCGGGGAGCTGTTTTTT.